The present entry profiles one TCR beta chain with its context. What it binds is unknown. Oncomine TCR Beta short-read sequencing was applied to DNA from cultured CD4+ T cells. Investigators obtained genomic DNA by extraction from cultured CD4+ T cells. TCRdb used MiXCR to reprocess the PCR reads, holding one entry per CDR3 protein. The sample records over 7,500 distinct CDR3 sequences, 44% being singletons. Germline values: CDR1 MNHEY, CDR2 SMNVEV (reference sequence). With 6 bases clipped from V and 0 bases from J, the junction kept 6 bases outside the gene matches. The CDR3 contains 16 residues. Treatment indicated: approximately nine-day PBMC culture with coronavirus spike peptide pools or control peptides (ViraFEST assay). The unexposed donor provided CD4+ T cells, which were taken before the COVID-19 pandemic (2011-2018). ViraFEST relied on peptide pools to expand antigen-specific T cells; the TCRs were sequenced afterward. Cell supply allowing, SARS-CoV-2 S/N and four cold-coronavirus spikes probed unexposed-donor CD4+ T cells.

These data are taken from a study of vaccination and CD4 T cells after COVID-19. Study-wide points: When vaccine-specific clones from convalescent patients were examined, 304 of 307 were spike mono-reactive.

The chain recombines TRBV27 with TRBJ1-5; 9 nucleotides match TRBD1. Source material: CD4+ T cells from blood, cultured in vitro. The clonotype was recovered from a human donor in good health. CDR3: CASRLQGAYSNQPQHF. CDR3 sequence (DNA): TGTGCCAGCAGGCTACAGGGGGCATATAGCAATCAGCCCCAGCATTTT.